Presented here are 11 T cell receptor beta chains from one specimen sequenced in a study of CD8 T cells in ankylosing spondylitis. One entry per CDR3 protein, called by TCRdb with MiXCR from the 5' RACE reads. This sample has about 240,000 distinct CDR3 sequences, with roughly 8.6% found just once. What was sequenced was blood, either unsorted or a sorted T cell fraction (not recorded which). The receptors stem from a male donor with ankylosing spondylitis or in good health (not recorded which).

This sequence joins TRBV6-5 and TRBJ2-5; 10 bases map to TRBD1. Losses at the gene ends were 4 bases for V and 1 base for J; bases not matched to a gene: 6. Germline CDR1 reads MNHEY; CDR2 reads SVGAGI. The CDR3 loop spans 16 amino acids. This chain's CDR3 is CASSLTGQGTQETQYF. The CDR3 bases are TGTGCCAGCAGTTTGACGGGACAGGGGACCCAAGAGACCCAGTACTTC.

This clonotype was seen ten or more times. The V and J genes are TRBV10-3 and TRBJ1-4, with D perhaps TRBD1 (6 bases). This CDR3 spans 14 amino acids. V was cut by 3 bases and J by 8 bases, with 13 bases left in between. Germline lookup yields CDR1 ENHRY and CDR2 SYGVKD. The CDR3 sequence is CAISDDRLGEKLFF. The CDR3, as DNA: TGTGCCATCAGTGACGACAGGTTAGGAGAAAAACTGTTTTTT.

The CDR3, as DNA: TGCGCCAGCAGCCAAGATCCCCTAGCGGGAGGGGGAGATACGCAGTATTTT. It translates to CASSQDPLAGGGDTQYF. The chain couples TRBV4-3 to TRBJ2-3; TRBD2 agrees at 12 bases. The V gene's germline CDR1 is LGHNA and CDR2 YSLEER. Germline trimming cut 0 bases from V and 5 bases from J; bases unmatched to any gene: 6. The CDR3 extends over 17 amino acids.

This clonotype has a count of ten or more. V and J are TRBV11-2 and TRBJ2-1, with 12 bases aligning to TRBD2. After removal of 5 bases from V and 6 bases from J, the junction contained 11 bases not matched to a gene. The CDR3 sequence is 17 residues long. CDR1 is SGHAT, CDR2 FQNNGV, per germline. The CDR3 is CASSRGTSGQAFNEQFF. CDR3 DNA sequence: TGTGCCAGCAGCCGCGGGACTAGCGGGCAGGCCTTCAATGAGCAGTTCTTC. Drawing the rest from reference TRBV11-2 and TRBJ2-1, the complete variable domain is EAGVAQSPRYKIIEKRQSVAFWCNPISGHATLYWYQQILGQGPKLLIQFQNNGVVDDSQLPKDRFSAERLKGVDSTLKIQPAKLEDSAVYLCASSRGTSGQAFNEQFFGPGTRLTVL.

This clonotype was observed many times. J is TRBJ1-1 and V is TRBV20-1; maybe TRBD1 (5 bases). V dropped 2 bases and J dropped 8 bases, with 12 bases sitting between them. This CDR3 contains 12 residues. Germline loops: CDR1 DFQATT, CDR2 SNEGSKA (reference sequence). This CDR3 reads CSARQGVGEAFF. The CDR3 nucleotides read TGCAGTGCTAGACAGGGCGTGGGGGAAGCTTTCTTT.

The rearrangement links TRBV19 to TRBJ2-1; 7 positions agree with TRBD1. J was trimmed by 5 bases and V by 6 bases; bases with no gene match: 4. The germline CDR1 and CDR2 sequences are LNHDA and SQIVND (reference sequence). CDR3 length: 13 amino acids. CDR3 bases: TGTGCCAGTAGACAGACAGGGAACAATGAGCAGTTCTTC. Encoded protein: CASRQTGNNEQFF.

This clonotype has just a few counts. Since a much larger clone is just one base distant, this may be a read error. The chain links TRBV5-1 to TRBJ1-4, with D perhaps matching TRBD1 (5 bases). The CDR3 extends over 16 amino acids. CDR1 is SGHRS and CDR2 is YFSETQ in the germline V gene. The CDR3 nucleotides read TGCGCCAGCAGCCCGGACGTGAGGGGAACTAATGAAAACCTGTTTTTT. Amino acid sequence: CASSPDVRGTNENLFF. The full variable domain, with the rest looked up from reference TRBV5-1 and TRBJ1-4, is KAGVTQTPRYLIKTRGQQVTLSCSPISGHRSVSWYQQTPGQGLQFLFEYFSETQRNKGNFPGRFSGRQFSNSRSEMNVSTLELGDSALYLCASSPDVRGTNENLFFGSGTQLSVL.

In this sample, this clonotype turned up many times. The rearrangement joins TRBV7-2 to TRBJ2-5, with D unresolved. The germline gives CDR1 SGHTA, CDR2 FQGNSA. V was pared by 1 base and J by 1 base, with 4 bases between. This CDR3 region has 13 residues. The CDR3 sequence: CASSLGSQETQYF. Written as DNA, the CDR3 is TGTGCCAGCAGCTTAGGGAGCCAAGAGACCCAGTACTTC.

This clonotype was counted ten times or more. The V call is TRBV6-2 or TRBV6-3, the J call TRBJ1-6; weak D call: TRBD1 (6 bases). CDR3 length: 15 amino acids. V was trimmed by 5 bases and J by 8 bases, leaving 16 bases between them. CDR1 and CDR2 (germline): MNHEY, SVGEGT. For the CDR3, the DNA is TGTGCCAGCAGTCAACCCGACAGGCGCGATTCACCCCTCCACTTT. Encoded protein: CASSQPDRRDSPLHF.

Ten or more counts support this clonotype. This chain links TRBV5-6 with TRBJ2-7; 11 bases align to TRBD2. The CDR3 is 15 residues long. J lost 7 bases, V lost 0 bases, and 6 bases had no gene match. Per the germline V gene, CDR1 is SGHDT and CDR2 is YYEEEE. The CDR3: CASSLVLAGVEEQYF. In DNA, the CDR3 is TGTGCCAGCAGCTTGGTACTAGCGGGGGTAGAAGAGCAGTACTTC.

At least ten counts were recorded for this clonotype. The chain recombines TRBV29-1 with TRBJ2-3; tentatively, D is TRBD1 (6 bases). With 0 bases removed from V and 6 bases from J, the gap between germline ends came to 13 bases. Germline CDR1 and CDR2: SQVTM and ANQGSEA. The CDR3 loop spans 14 amino acids. Written as DNA, the CDR3 is TGCAGCGTTGAAGAGGACAGCCGGCGGGATACGCAGTATTTT. Its protein is CSVEEDSRRDTQYF.